This T cell receptor beta chain is from a study of T-cell reconstitution after alpha-beta-depleted transplantation in children. This clonotype was counted a few times. Preparing the TCRbeta library involved the use of unique molecular identifiers. MiXCR was run by TCRdb on the PCR reads, yielding one entry per CDR3 protein. This table has approximately 400,000 distinct CDR3 sequences, roughly 11% appearing once. With 4 bases removed from V and 5 bases from J, the gap between germline ends came to 17 bases. Germline lookup yields CDR1 DFQATT and CDR2 SNEGSKA (reference sequence). The CDR3 has 14 residues.

The chain links TRBV20-1 to TRBJ2-5; perhaps TRBD1 as D (6 bases). The sequenced sample was PBMCs from the stem cell graft donor, obtained from the stem cell graft. The receptor was derived from a human donor who donated a stem cell graft to a child with acute myeloid leukemia. CDR3 coding DNA: TGCAGTGCTATAGGGGGTAGAGGAGAGGAGACCCAGTACTTC. Translated: CSAIGGRGEETQYF.